The 19 T cell receptor beta chains below all came from one sample that was sequenced in a study of Graves' ophthalmopathy and Graves' hyperthyroidism. Amplification of TCR beta CDR3 regions used RNA transcripts. Second-round multiplex PCR came after first-round RT-PCR with HTBI primers. TCRdb independently ran MiXCR on the multiplex PCR reads; one entry per CDR3 protein. The sample has roughly 610,000 distinct CDR3 sequences, 22% seen once. Sequenced sample: peripheral blood. The receptors were sampled from a woman between 18 and 29 years old with stable Graves' hyperthyroidism. Some clones in this sample may be carry-over from other donors' samples.

Ten or more counts support this clonotype. The chain uses TRBV13 and TRBJ2-2; tentatively, D is TRBD1 (6 bases). This CDR3 comprises 16 residues. Germline CDR1 is PRHDT and CDR2 is FYEKMQ (reference sequence). V lost 3 bases to trimming and J lost 3 bases, with 14 bases between them. CDR3 region: CASSFFGRGDTGELFF. In DNA form, the CDR3 reads TGTGCCAGCAGCTTTTTCGGCAGGGGAGACACCGGGGAGCTGTTTTTT.

This clonotype was recorded at least ten times. The rearrangement uses TRBV7-8 and TRBJ2-2, with unresolved D. The V gene's germline CDR1 is SGHVS and CDR2 FQNEAQ. Between the trimmed V and J ends, which lost 1 base and 8 bases, there was a span of 5 bases. The CDR3 is 12 residues long. The CDR3 spells CASSLVPGELFF. The CDR3 DNA sequence: TGTGCCAGCAGCTTAGTTCCGGGGGAGCTGTTTTTT.

This clonotype was counted at least ten times. The chain combines TRBV7-2 with TRBJ2-2; unclear D gene. V was clipped by 0 bases and J by 0 bases, with 8 bases between them. CDR1 is SGHTA, CDR2 FQGNSA, per germline. This CDR3 is built from 16 residues. The CDR3 DNA sequence: TGTGCCAGCAGCTTAGCATGGCTAACGAACACCGGGGAGCTGTTTTTT. This codes for CASSLAWLTNTGELFF.

This clonotype showed up many times. V and J are TRBV27 and TRBJ2-5; D gene uncertain. With 6 bases removed from V and 1 base from J, the gap between germline ends came to 15 bases. Germline CDR1 is MNHEY and CDR2 is SMNVEV (reference sequence). CDR3 length: 15 residues. CDR3 sequence (DNA): TGTGCCAGCAGCATGGCGGAATTCGCCCAAGAGACCCAGTACTTC. The encoded protein is CASSMAEFAQETQYF.

The chain carries TRBV19 and TRBJ2-2; 7 bases match TRBD1. The CDR3 extends over 16 amino acids. The V gene's germline CDR1 is LNHDA and CDR2 SQIVND (reference sequence). V trimming: 5 bases; J trimming: 0 bases; junction bases outside the gene matches: 6. CDR3 amino acids: CASSFLGQPNTGELFF. CDR3 coding DNA: TGTGCCAGTAGTTTTTTGGGACAGCCGAACACCGGGGAGCTGTTTTTT.

This clonotype came up many times. This chain connects TRBV6-2 or TRBV6-3 to TRBJ1-5; 7 nucleotides match TRBD1. CDR3 length: 17 amino acids. Germline V gene data show CDR1 as MNHEY and CDR2 as SVGEGT. J lost 3 bases, V lost 6 bases, and 14 bases had no gene match. The CDR3 DNA reads as TGTGCCAGCAGAGATCATCCGGGACAGTTTTACAATCAGCCCCAGCATTTT. Encoded protein: CASRDHPGQFYNQPQHF.

As concerns this clonotype: A read error is possible here, since a much larger clone lies one base away. This chain joins TRBV20-1 and TRBJ1-3, with no clear D. The CDR3 length is 15 residues. Germline V gene sequence: CDR1 DFQATT, CDR2 SNEGSKA (reference sequence). The CDR3 DNA is TGCAGTGCTAGAGACAAGGCGGGCATTGGATACACCATATATTTT. Its translation: CSARDKAGIGYTIYF.

This clonotype showed up many times. This may arise from a read error, as a much more abundant clone is one base away. V gene TRBV6-1 combines with J gene TRBJ1-1, with D hard to call. The CDR3 consists of 13 residues. CDR1 is MNHNS and CDR2 is SASEGT in the germline V gene. The CDR3 DNA sequence: TGTGCCAGCAGCCCCCGCTGTGACACTGAAGCTTCCTTT. It specifies CASSPRCDTEASF.

V and J are TRBV6-5 and TRBJ2-5; 10 bases are a match to TRBD1. V was pared by 6 bases and J by 5 bases, with 12 bases of the junction left unmatched. The germline gives CDR1 MNHEY, CDR2 SVGAGI. This CDR3 is built from 16 residues. CDR3 in DNA: TGTGCCAGCAGAGCCGACAGGGGGCAAAGACTGGAGACCCAGTACTTC. It specifies CASRADRGQRLETQYF.

The sample holds many counts of this clonotype. The V call is TRBV12-3 or TRBV12-4, the J call TRBJ1-5; TRBD1 matches at 7 bases. This CDR3 is 15 amino acids long. V was pared by 6 bases and J by 2 bases, with 7 bases of the junction left unmatched. This chain's CDR3 is CASSLTGSGNQPQHF. CDR3 bases: TGTGCCAGCAGCCTGACAGGGTCTGGCAATCAGCCCCAGCATTTT.

The table lists this clonotype with many counts. CDR3 sequence reads: CASSLPGGGNQPQHF. CDR3 nucleotides: TGTGCCAGCAGTTTACCGGGGGGGGGAAATCAGCCCCAGCATTTT. This chain links TRBV28 with TRBJ1-5; D perhaps matches TRBD1 (5 bases). V shed 2 bases and J shed 4 bases, with 12 bases lying between them. The germline CDR1 and CDR2 sequences are MDHEN and SYDVKM. There are 15 residues in the CDR3.

This clonotype came up a few times. The V and J genes are TRBV27 and TRBJ1-2; unclear D gene. The germline gives CDR1 MNHEY, CDR2 SMNVEV (reference sequence). V was clipped by 6 bases and J by 8 bases, with 19 bases between them. The CDR3 covers 14 residues. CDR3 region: CASSTQAPIRGYTF. CDR3 DNA sequence: TGTGCCAGCAGCACTCAGGCCCCTATAAGGGGCTACACCTTC.

Many counts were recorded for this clonotype. The rearrangement links TRBV6-5 to TRBJ2-2, with D perhaps matching TRBD1 (6 bases). There are 15 residues in the CDR3. V was shortened by 2 bases and J by 7 bases, with 14 bases between the two germline ends. Germline V gene sequence: CDR1 MNHEY, CDR2 SVGAGI. The chain's CDR3 is CASSYDALQGGELFF. The CDR3 nucleotides read TGTGCCAGCAGTTACGACGCTCTACAGGGCGGGGAGCTGTTTTTT.

This clonotype was detected many times. CDR3 nucleotides: TGCAGTGCTAGAGTCGTTCCTGGGGCCAACGTCCTGACTTTC. It specifies CSARVVPGANVLTF. The V and J genes are TRBV20-1 and TRBJ2-6; D is uncertain. The ends were cut back, 1 base at V and 2 bases at J, with 6 bases in the middle. This CDR3 spans 14 amino acids. Per the germline V gene, CDR1 is DFQATT and CDR2 is SNEGSKA (reference sequence).

This clonotype was picked up many times. This sequence joins TRBV28 and TRBJ2-7; TRBD2 might be the D (6 bases). This CDR3 has 14 residues. CDR1 is MDHEN, CDR2 SYDVKM, per germline. The germline V and J ends were trimmed by 2 bases and 3 bases, with 11 bases remaining between them. The CDR3 region has the DNA TGTGCCAGCAGTTTAGTATGGGGGGACTACGAGCAGTACTTC. Its translation is CASSLVWGDYEQYF.

Many counts were recorded for this clonotype. This sequence joins TRBV12-3 or TRBV12-4 and TRBJ2-7, with TRBD2 matching 16 bases. The CDR3 consists of 16 residues. V gave up 6 bases and J gave up 2 bases; unmatched junction bases: 4. The CDR3 reads CASRSGTSGGAYEQYF. The CDR3 DNA follows: TGTGCCAGCAGGTCCGGGACTAGCGGGGGGGCCTACGAGCAGTACTTC.

The chain combines TRBV24-1 with TRBJ1-1; D is unresolved. Germline V gene sequence: CDR1 KGHDR, CDR2 SFDVKD. V was trimmed by 3 bases and J by 4 bases, leaving 8 bases between them. CDR3 size: 13 residues. CDR3 DNA sequence: TGTGCCACCAGTGATAGTTGGGGCACTGAAGCTTTCTTT. Its protein is CATSDSWGTEAFF.

This clonotype occurred a few times. The CDR3 region is CASSLALTADNTGELFF. The DNA of the CDR3 is TGCGCCAGCAGCTTGGCCTTGACAGCCGACAACACCGGGGAGCTGTTTTTT. The rearrangement links TRBV5-1 to TRBJ2-2, with TRBD1 as a possible D gene (5 bases). CDR3 size: 17 residues. CDR1 is SGHRS and CDR2 is YFSETQ in the germline V gene. The germline V and J ends were trimmed by 0 bases and 2 bases, with 14 bases remaining between them. The variable domain in full, with the rest retrieved from reference TRBV5-1 and TRBJ2-2, is KAGVTQTPRYLIKTRGQQVTLSCSPISGHRSVSWYQQTPGQGLQFLFEYFSETQRNKGNFPGRFSGRQFSNSRSEMNVSTLELGDSALYLCASSLALTADNTGELFFGEGSRLTVL.

This clonotype was detected ten times or more. The chain has TRBV11-2 and TRBJ1-5, with 7 bases that match TRBD1. CDR1 is SGHAT, CDR2 FQNNGV, per germline. This CDR3 comprises 15 residues. V lost 3 bases and J lost 5; bases outside the gene matches: 7. The CDR3 region has the DNA TGTGCCAGCAGCTTGGGGACAGTTGTTGATCAGCCCCAGCATTTT. Its translation: CASSLGTVVDQPQHF.